This T cell receptor (beta chain) was sequenced in a study of cytomegalovirus exposure and HLA in healthy donors. Overall study results and limits: Most TCR sequences were uncommon, yet certain public TCRs appeared in many donors. Cytomegalovirus-associated TCR beta chains were listed, numbering some 150.

The CDR3 contains 19 residues. V lost 3 bases, J lost 0 bases, and 17 bases stayed unmatched. Separation from the roughly 700-subject first cohort characterized the roughly 130-subject validation cohort, to which the donors belonged. Sequenced by immunoSEQ multiplex PCR; TCRdb stores in-frame clones only, minus some. Among about 130,000 clones listed, over 80% were seen once. On this clone itself: The antigen remains undetermined.

This rearrangement joins TRBV23-1 to TRBJ2-7; 7 positions match TRBD1. TRBV23-1 is designated an ORF whose function remains uncertain. The sequenced material came from PBMCs. This sequence was found in a woman under 40 in good health and CMV-seropositive. CDR3 region: CASSHRQGQIKYSSYEQYF. As DNA, the CDR3 is TGCGCCAGCAGTCATCGACAGGGTCAGATAAAATATAGCTCCTACGAGCAGTACTTC.